The T cell receptor (beta chain) under discussion was sequenced for a study of esophageal squamous cell carcinoma under preoperative chemotherapy. Documented time point: before preoperative PTX-NDP chemotherapy. To note about this clonotype: The missing conserved phenylalanine or tryptophan at the end of this CDR3 makes a read error likely.

From germline, CDR1 is SGHTA and CDR2 FQGTGA. The CDR3 sequence is 15 residues long. One entry per CDR3 protein, called by TCRdb with MiXCR from the PCR reads. Among about 15,000 distinct CDR3 sequences, approximately 48% were seen once, and the ten largest hold over 25%. This receptor was obtained from a human donor with esophageal squamous cell carcinoma. The donor label of this sample is uncertain. The chain is built from TRBV7-3 and TRBJ2-5, with D maybe TRBD2 (6 bases). The tail of the sequence fits TRBJ2-1 better, so the J call may be wrong. This material was collected from a patient given preoperative chemotherapy. CDR3 sequence (DNA): TGTGCCAGCAGCTTAAATAGCGGCAGACCAAAGACCCAGTTCTCC. Translated: CASSLNSGRPKTQFS.